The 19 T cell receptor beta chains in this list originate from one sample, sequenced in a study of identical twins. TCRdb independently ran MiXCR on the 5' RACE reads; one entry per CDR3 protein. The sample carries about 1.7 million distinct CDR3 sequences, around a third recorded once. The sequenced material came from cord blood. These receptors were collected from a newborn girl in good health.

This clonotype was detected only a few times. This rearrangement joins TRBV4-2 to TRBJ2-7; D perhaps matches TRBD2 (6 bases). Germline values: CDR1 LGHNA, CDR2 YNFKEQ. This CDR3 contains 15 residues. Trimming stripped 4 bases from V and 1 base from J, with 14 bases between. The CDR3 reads CASSLWASVSYEQYF. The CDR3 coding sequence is TGTGCCAGCAGCCTTTGGGCTAGCGTTTCCTACGAGCAGTACTTC.

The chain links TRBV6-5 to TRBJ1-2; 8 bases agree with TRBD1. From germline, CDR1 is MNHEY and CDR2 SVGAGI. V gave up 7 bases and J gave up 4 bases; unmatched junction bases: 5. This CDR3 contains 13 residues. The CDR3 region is CASNPGGSYGYTF. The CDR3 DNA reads TGTGCCAGCAACCCAGGGGGCAGCTATGGCTACACCTTC.

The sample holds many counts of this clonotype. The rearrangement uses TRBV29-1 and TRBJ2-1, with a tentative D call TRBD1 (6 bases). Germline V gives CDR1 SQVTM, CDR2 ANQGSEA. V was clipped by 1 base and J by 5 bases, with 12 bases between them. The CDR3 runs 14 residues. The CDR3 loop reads CSVEARGQHNEQFF. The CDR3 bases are TGCAGCGTTGAAGCGCGAGGACAGCACAATGAGCAGTTCTTC.

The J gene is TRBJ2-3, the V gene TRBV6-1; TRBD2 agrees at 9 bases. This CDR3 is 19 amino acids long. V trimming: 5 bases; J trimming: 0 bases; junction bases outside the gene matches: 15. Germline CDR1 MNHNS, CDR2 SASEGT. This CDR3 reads CASSPGASGVPASTDTQYF. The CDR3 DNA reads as TGTGCCAGCAGTCCTGGGGCTAGCGGGGTGCCCGCTAGCACAGATACGCAGTATTTT.

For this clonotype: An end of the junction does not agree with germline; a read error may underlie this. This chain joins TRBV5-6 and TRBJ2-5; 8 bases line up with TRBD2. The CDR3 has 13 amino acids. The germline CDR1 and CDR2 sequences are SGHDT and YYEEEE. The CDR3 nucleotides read TGTTCCAGCAGCGGGGGACTAGTTGAGACCCAGTACTTC. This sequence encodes CSSSGGLVETQYF.

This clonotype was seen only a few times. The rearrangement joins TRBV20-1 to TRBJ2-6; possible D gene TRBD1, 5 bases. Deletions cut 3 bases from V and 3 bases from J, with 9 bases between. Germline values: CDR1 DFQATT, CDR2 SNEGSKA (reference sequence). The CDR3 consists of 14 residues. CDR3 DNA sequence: TGCAGTGCTAGGCGGCAGGGTGGGGCCAACGTCCTGACTTTC. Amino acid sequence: CSARRQGGANVLTF.

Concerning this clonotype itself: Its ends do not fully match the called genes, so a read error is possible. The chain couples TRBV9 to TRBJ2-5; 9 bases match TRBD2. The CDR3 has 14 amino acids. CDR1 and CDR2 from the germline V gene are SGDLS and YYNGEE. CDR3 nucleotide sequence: TGTGCCAGCAGCGTAGGGGTAGCGGGAGTGACCCGGTACTTC. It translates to CASSVGVAGVTRYF.

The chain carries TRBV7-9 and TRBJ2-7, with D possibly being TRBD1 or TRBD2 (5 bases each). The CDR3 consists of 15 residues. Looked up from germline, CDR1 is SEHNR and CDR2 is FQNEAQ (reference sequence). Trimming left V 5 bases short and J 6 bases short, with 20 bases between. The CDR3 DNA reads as TGTGCCAGCAGCCCGATAGAAGCGGACAACGGCGAGCAGTACTTC. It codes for CASSPIEADNGEQYF.

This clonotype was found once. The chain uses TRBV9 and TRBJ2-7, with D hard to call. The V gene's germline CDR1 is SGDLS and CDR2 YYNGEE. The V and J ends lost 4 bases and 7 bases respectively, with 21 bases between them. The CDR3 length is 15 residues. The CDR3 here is CASSPGGILYNEQYF. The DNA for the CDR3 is TGTGCCAGCAGCCCAGGTGGGATTCTTTACAATGAGCAGTACTTC.

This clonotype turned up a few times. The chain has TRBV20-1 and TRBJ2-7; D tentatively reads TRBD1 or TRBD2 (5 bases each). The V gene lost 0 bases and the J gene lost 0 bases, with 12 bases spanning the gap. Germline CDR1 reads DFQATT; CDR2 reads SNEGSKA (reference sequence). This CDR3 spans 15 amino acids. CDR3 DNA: TGCAGTGCTAGAGATGGGGGTGACAGCTCCTACGAGCAGTACTTC. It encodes CSARDGGDSSYEQYF.

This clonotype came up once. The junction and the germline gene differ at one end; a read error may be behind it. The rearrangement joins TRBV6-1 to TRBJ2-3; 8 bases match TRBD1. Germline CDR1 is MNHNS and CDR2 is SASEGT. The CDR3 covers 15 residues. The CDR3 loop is CASSLQGARTGTQYF. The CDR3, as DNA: TGTGCCAGCAGTCTGCAGGGGGCCCGCACAGGTACGCAGTATTTT.

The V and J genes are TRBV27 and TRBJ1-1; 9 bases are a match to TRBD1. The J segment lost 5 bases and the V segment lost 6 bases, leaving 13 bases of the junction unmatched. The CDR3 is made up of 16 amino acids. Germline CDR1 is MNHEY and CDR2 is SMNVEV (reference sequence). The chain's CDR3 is CASRPDRGRGGTEAFF. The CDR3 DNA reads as TGTGCCAGCAGACCGGACAGGGGAAGGGGTGGTACTGAAGCTTTCTTT.

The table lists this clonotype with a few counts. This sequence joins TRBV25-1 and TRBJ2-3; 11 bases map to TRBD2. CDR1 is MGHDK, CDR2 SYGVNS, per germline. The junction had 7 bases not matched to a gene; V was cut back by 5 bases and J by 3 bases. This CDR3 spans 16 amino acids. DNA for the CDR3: TGTGCCAGCAGTATCCTAGCGGGAGGAGTAACAGATACGCAGTATTTT. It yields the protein CASSILAGGVTDTQYF.

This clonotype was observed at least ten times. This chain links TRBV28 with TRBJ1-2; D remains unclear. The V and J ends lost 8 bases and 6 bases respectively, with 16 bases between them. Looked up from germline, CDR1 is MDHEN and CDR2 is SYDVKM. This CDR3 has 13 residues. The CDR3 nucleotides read TGTGCCAGCGGCCCTCCTTTAAAGAATGGCTACACCTTC. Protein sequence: CASGPPLKNGYTF.

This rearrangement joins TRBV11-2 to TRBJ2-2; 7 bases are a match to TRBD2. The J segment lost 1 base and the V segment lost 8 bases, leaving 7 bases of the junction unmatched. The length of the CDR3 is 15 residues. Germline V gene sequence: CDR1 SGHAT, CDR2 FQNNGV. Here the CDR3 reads CASGSQRENTGELFF. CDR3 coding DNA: TGTGCCAGCGGCTCACAGCGGGAGAACACCGGGGAGCTGTTTTTT.

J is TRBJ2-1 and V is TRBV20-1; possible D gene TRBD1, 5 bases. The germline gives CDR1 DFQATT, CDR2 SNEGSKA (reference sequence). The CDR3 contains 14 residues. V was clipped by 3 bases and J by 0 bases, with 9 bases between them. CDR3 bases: TGCAGTGCTAGGGCCAGGGTCTCCTACAATGAGCAGTTCTTC. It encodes CSARARVSYNEQFF.

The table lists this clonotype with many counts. The CDR3 sequence is CASTRVPYEQYF. CDR3 bases: TGTGCCAGCACCCGGGTGCCCTACGAGCAGTACTTC. The chain has TRBV2 and TRBJ2-7; unclear D gene. The CDR3 has 12 residues. CDR1 is SNHLY and CDR2 is FYNNEI in the germline V gene. Trimming removed 7 bases from V and 2 bases from J, with 9 bases in between.

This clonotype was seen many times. The CDR3, as DNA: TGTGCCAGCAGCCAGGAAACTAGATCCGAGCAGTACTTC. It encodes CASSQETRSEQYF. The chain recombines TRBV4-2 with TRBJ2-7; D possibly corresponds to TRBD2 (5 bases). V was clipped by 3 bases and J by 6 bases, with 12 bases between them. This CDR3 is built from 13 residues. Germline V CDR1 and CDR2: LGHNA, YNFKEQ.

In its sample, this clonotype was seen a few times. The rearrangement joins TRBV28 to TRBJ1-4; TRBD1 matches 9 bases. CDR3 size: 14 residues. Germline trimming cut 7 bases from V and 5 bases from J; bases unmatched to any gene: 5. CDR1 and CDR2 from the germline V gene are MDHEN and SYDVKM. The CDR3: CASTSGTGNEKLFF. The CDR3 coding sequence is TGTGCCAGCACCTCCGGGACAGGGAATGAAAAACTGTTTTTT.